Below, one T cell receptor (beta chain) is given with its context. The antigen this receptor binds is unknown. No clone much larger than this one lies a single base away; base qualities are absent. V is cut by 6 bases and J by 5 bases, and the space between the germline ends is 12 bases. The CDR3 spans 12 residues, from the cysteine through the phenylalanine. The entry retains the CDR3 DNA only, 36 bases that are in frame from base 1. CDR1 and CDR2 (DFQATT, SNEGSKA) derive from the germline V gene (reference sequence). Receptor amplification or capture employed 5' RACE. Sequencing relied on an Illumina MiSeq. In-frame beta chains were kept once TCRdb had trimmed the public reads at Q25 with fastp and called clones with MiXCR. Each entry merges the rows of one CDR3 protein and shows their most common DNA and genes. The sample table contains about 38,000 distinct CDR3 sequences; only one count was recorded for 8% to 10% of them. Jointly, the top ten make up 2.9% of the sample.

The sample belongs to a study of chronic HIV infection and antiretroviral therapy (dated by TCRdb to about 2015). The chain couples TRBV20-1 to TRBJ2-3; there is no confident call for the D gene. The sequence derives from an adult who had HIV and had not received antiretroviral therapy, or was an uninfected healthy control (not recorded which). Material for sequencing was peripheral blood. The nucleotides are TGCAGTGCCCACCTCTTCGAAGATACGCAGTATTTT. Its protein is CSAHLFEDTQYF.